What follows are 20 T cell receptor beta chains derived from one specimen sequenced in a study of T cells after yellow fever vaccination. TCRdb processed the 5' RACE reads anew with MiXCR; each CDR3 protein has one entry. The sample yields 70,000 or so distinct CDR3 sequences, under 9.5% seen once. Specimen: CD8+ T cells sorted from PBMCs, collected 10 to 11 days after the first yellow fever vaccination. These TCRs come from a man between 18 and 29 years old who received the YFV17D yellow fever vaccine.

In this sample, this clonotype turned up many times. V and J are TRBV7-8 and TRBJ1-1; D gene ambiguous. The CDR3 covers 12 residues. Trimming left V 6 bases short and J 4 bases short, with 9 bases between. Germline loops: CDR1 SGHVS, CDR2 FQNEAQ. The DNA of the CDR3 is TGTGCCAGCAGAAGCCCGAGCACTGAAGCTTTCTTT. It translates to CASRSPSTEAFF.

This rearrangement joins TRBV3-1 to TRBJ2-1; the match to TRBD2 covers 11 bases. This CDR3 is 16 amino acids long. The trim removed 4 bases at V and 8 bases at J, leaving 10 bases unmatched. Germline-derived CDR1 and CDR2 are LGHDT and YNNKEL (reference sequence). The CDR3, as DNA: TGTGCCAGCAGCCCCGCGTTTAGCGGGGGGGCATATGAGCAGTTCTTC. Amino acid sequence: CASSPAFSGGAYEQFF.

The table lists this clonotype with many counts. In DNA form, the CDR3 reads TGTGCCAGCAGCACAGGGACAGGGGATGAGCAGTTCTTC. Protein: CASSTGTGDEQFF. The gene calls are TRBV7-6 and TRBJ2-1, with 10 nucleotides matching TRBD1. The ends lost 5 bases at V and 8 bases at J; junction bases unmatched: 3. CDR1 and CDR2 from the germline V gene are SGHVS and FNYEAQ. CDR3 size: 13 residues.

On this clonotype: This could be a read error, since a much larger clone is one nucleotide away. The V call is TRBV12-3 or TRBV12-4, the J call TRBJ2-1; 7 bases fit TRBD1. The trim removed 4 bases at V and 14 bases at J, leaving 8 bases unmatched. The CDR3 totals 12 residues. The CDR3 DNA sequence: TGTGCCAGCAGTTGGGACAGAGGGTCCAAGTTCTTC. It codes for CASSWDRGSKFF.

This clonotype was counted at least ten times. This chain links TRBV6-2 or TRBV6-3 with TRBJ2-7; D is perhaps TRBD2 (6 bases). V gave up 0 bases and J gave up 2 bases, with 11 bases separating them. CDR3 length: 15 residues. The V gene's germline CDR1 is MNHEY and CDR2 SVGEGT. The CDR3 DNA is TGTGCCAGCAGTTACTCCGTGCGGGGAGCCTACGAGCAGTACGTC. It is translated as CASSYSVRGAYEQYV.

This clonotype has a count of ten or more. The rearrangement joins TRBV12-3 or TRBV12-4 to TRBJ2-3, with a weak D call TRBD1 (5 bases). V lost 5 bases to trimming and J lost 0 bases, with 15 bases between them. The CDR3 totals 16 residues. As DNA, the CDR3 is TGTGCCAGCAGTGGACATGCGACCGTTAGCACAGATACGCAGTATTTT. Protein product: CASSGHATVSTDTQYF.

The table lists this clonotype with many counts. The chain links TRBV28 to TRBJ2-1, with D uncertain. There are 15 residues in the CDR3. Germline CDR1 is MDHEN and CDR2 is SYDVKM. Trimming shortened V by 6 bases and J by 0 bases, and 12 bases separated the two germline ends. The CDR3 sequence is CASSIEVSSYNEQFF. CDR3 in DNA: TGTGCCAGCAGCATCGAGGTGAGCTCCTACAATGAGCAGTTCTTC.

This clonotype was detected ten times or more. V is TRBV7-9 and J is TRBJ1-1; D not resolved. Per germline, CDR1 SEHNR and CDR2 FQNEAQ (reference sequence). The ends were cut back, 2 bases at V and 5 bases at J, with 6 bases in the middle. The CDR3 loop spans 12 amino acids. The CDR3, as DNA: TGTGCCAGCAGCTTATATAAAACTGAAGCTTTCTTT. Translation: CASSLYKTEAFF.

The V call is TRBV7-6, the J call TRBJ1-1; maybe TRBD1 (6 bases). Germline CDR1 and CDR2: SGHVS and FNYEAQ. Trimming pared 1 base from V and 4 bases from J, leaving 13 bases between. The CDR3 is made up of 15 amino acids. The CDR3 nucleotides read TGTGCCAGCAGCTTAGAAGGTAGAGGGGGCACTGAAGCTTTCTTT. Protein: CASSLEGRGGTEAFF.

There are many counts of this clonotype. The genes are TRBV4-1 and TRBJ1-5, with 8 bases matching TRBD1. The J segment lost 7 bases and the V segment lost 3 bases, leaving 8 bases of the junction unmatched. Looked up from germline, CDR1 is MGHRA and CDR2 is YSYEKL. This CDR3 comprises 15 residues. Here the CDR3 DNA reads TGCGCCAGCAGCCAGTACAGGGGGGAACTGCAGCCCCAGCATTTT. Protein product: CASSQYRGELQPQHF.

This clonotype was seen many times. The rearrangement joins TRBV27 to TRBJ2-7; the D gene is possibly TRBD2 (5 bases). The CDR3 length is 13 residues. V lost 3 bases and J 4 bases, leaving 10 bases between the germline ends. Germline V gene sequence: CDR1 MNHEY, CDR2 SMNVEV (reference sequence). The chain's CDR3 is CASSLIRDYEQYF. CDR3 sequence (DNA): TGTGCCAGCAGTTTGATTCGGGATTACGAGCAGTACTTC.

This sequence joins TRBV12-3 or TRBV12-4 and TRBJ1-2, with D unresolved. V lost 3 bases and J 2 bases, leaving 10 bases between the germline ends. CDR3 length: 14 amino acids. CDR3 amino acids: CASSFRAVNYGYTF. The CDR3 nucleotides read TGTGCCAGCAGTTTTAGGGCGGTGAACTATGGCTACACCTTC.

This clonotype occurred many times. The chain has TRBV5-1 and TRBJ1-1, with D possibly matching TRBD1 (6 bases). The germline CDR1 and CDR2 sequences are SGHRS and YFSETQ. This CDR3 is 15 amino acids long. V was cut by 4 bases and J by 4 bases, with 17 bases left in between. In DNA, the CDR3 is TGCGCCAGCAGCCTAAACAGGGATTACGGCACTGAAGCTTTCTTT. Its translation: CASSLNRDYGTEAFF.

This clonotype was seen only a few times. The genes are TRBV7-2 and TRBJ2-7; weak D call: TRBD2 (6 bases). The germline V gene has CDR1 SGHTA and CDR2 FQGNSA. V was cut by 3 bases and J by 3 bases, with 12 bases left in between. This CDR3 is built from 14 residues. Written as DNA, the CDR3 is TGTGCCAGCAGCTTTGGAGGGTTGGTCTACGAGCAGTACTTC. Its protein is CASSFGGLVYEQYF. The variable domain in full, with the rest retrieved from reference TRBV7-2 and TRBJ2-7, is GAGVSQSPSNKVTEKGKDVELRCDPISGHTALYWYRQSLGQGLEFLIYFQGNSAPDKSGLPSDRFSAERTGGSVSTLTIQRTQQEDSAVYLCASSFGGLVYEQYFGPGTRLTVT.

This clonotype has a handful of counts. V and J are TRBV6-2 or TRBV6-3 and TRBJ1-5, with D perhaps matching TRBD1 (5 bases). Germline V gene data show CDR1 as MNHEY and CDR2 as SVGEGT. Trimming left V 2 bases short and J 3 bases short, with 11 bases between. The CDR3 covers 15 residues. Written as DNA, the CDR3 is TGTGCCAGCAGTTACCAAGGGACCGACAATCAGCCCCAGCATTTT. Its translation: CASSYQGTDNQPQHF.

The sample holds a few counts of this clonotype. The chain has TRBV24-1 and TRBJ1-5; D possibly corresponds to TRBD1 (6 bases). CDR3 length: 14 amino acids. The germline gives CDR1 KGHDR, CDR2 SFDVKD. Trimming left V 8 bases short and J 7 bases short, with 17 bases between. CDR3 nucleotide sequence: TGTGCCACCATGTTCGGGGGGGCCGGGCAGCCCCAGCATTTT. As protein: CATMFGGAGQPQHF.

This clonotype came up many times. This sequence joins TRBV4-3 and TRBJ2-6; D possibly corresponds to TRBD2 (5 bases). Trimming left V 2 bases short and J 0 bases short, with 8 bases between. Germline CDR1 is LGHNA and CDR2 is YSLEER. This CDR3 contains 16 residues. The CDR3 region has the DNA TGCGCCAGCAGCCAACCCGAGGGCTCTGGGGCCAACGTCCTGACTTTC. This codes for CASSQPEGSGANVLTF.

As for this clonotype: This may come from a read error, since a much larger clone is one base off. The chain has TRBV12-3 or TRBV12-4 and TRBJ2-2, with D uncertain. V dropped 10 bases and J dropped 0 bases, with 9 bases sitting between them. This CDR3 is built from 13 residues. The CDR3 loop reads CAIGPANTGELFF. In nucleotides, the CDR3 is TGTGCCATAGGACCGGCGAACACCGGGGAGCTGTTTTTT.

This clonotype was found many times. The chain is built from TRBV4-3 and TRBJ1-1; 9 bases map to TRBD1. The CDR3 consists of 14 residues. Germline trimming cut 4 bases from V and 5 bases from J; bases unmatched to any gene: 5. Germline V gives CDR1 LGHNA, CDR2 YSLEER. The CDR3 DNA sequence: TGCGCCAGCAGCCTAACGACAGGGGGGACTGAAGCTTTCTTT. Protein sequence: CASSLTTGGTEAFF.

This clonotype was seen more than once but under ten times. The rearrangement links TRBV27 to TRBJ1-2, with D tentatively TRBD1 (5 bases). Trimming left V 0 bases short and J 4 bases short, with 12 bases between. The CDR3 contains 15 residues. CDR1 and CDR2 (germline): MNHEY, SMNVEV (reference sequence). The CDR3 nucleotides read TGTGCCAGCAGTTTATCTCTCGACAGTCCCTATGGCTACACCTTC. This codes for CASSLSLDSPYGYTF.